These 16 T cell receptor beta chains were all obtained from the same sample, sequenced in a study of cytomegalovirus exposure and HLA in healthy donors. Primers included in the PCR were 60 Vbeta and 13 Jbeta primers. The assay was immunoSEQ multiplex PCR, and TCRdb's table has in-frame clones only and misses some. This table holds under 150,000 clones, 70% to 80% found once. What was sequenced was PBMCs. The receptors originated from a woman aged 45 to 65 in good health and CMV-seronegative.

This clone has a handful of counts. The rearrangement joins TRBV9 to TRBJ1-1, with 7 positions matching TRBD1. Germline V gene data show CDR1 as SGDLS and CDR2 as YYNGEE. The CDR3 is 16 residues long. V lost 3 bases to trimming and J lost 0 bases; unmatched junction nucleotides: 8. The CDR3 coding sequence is TGTGCCAGCAGCGGCGGCCCGGGACAGCTGAACACTGAAGCTTTCTTT. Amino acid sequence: CASSGGPGQLNTEAFF.

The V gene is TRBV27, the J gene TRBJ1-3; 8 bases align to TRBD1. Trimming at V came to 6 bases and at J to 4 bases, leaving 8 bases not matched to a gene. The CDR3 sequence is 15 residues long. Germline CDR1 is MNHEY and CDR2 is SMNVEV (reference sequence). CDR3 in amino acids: CASSLNRGFGNTIYF. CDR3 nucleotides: TGTGCCAGCAGCCTCAACAGGGGGTTCGGAAACACCATATATTTT.

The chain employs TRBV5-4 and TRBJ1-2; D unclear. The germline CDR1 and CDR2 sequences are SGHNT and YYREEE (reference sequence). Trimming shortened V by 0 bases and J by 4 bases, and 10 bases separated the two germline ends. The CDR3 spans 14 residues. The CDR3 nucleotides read TGTGCCAGCAGCTTGGCTCAGTCTTTCTATGGCTACACCTTC. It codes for CASSLAQSFYGYTF.

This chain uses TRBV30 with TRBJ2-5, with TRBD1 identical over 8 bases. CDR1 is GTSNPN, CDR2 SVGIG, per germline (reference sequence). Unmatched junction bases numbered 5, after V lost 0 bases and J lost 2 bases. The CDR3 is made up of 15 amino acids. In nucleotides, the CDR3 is TGTGCCTGGAGTGTAGGGACAGGCCCACAAGAGACCCAGTACTTC. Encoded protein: CAWSVGTGPQETQYF.

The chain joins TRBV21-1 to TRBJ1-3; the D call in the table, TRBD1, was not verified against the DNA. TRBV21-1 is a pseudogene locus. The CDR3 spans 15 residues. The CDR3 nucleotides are TGTGCCAGCAGCGCCCGACAGGGTAGGATATACACCATATATTTT. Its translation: CASSARQGRIYTIYF.

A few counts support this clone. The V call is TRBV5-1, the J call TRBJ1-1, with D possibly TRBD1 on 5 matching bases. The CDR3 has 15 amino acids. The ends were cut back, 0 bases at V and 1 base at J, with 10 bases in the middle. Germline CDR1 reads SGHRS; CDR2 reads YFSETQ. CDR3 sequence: CASSLALTANTEAFF. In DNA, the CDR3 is TGCGCCAGCAGCTTGGCTCTGACAGCGAACACTGAAGCTTTCTTT.

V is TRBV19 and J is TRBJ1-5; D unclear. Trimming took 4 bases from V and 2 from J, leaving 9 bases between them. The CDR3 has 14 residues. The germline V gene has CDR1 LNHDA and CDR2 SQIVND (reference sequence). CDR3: CASSTGTGNQPQHF. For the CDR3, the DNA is TGTGCCAGTAGTACGGGTACCGGCAATCAGCCCCAGCATTTT.

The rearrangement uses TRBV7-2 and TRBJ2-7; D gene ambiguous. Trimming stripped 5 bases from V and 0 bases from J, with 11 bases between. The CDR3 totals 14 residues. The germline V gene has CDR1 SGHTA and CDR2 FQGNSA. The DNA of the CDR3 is TGTGCCAGCAGCCCCATCCTCAGCTCCTACGAGCAGTACTTC. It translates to CASSPILSSYEQYF.

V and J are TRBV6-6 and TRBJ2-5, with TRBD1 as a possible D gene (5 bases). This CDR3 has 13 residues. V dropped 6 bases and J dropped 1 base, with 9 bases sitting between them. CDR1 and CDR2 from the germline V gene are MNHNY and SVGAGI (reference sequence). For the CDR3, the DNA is TGTGCCAGCAGCAGGGAATTCCAAGAGACCCAGTACTTC. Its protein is CASSREFQETQYF.

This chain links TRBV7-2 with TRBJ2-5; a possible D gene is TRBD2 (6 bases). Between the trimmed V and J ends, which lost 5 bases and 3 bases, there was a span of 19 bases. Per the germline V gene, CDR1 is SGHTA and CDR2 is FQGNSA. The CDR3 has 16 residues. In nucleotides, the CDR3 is TGTGCCAGCAGCCCCCTACTGAGGGGAGGCAAAGAGACCCAGTACTTC. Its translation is CASSPLLRGGKETQYF.

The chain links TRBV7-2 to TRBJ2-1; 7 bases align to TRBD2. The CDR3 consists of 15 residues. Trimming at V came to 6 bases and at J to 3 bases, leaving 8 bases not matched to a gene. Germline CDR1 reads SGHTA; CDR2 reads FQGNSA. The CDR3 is CASSSKREVYNEQFF. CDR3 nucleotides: TGTGCCAGCAGTTCAAAACGGGAGGTCTACAATGAGCAGTTCTTC.

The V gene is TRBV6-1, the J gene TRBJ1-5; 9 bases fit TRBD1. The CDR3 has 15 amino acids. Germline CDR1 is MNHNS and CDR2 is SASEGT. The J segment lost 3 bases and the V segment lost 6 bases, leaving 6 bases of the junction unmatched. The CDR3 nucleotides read TGTGCCAGCAGGGCCGGGACAGGGAACAATCAGCCCCAGCATTTT. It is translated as CASRAGTGNNQPQHF.

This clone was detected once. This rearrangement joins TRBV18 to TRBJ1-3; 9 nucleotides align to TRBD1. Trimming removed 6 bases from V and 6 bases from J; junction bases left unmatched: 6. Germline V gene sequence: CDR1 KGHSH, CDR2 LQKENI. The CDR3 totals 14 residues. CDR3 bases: TGTGCCAGCTCGACCGGGACAGGGATAAACACCATATATTTT. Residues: CASSTGTGINTIYF. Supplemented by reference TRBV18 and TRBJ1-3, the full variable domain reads NAGVMQNPRHLVRRRGQEARLRCSPMKGHSHVYWYRQLPEEGLKFMVYLQKENIIDESGMPKERFSAEFPKEGPSILRIQQVVRGDSAAYFCASSTGTGINTIYFGEGSWLTVV.

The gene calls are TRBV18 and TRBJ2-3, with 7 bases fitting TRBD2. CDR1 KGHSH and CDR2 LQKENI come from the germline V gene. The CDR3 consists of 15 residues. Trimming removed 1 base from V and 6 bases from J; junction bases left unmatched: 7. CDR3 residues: CASSPLAGDMDTQYF. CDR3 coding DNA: TGTGCCAGCTCACCACTTGCGGGAGATATGGATACGCAGTATTTT.

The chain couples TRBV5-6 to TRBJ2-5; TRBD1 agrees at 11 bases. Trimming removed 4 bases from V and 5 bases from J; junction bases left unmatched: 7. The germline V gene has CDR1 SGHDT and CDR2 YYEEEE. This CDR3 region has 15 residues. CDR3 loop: CASSLDRGQFETQYF. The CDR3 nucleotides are TGTGCCAGCAGCCTGGACAGGGGGCAGTTTGAGACCCAGTACTTC.

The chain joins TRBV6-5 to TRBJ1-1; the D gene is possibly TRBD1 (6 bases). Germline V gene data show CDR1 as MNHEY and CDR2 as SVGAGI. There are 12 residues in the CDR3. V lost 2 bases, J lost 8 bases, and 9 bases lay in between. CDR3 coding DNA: TGTGCCAGCAGTTACCGGGGGGCAGAAGCTTTCTTT. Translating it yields CASSYRGAEAFF.